Below, 13 T cell receptor beta chains from the same sample are listed, as sequenced in a study of breast tumors, draining lymph nodes, adjacent tissues. One entry per CDR3 protein results from TCRdb running MiXCR on the multiplex PCR reads. The sample has some 130,000 distinct CDR3 sequences, nearly 20% seen once. The lymph nodes were axillary draining lymph nodes from breast cancer patients. Source material: axillary lymph node tissue. The receptors come from a female donor with breast cancer. Some clones in this sample may be carry-over from other donors' samples.

On this clonotype itself: Because the CDR3 is missing its conserved closing phenylalanine or tryptophan, this is likely a read error. The rearrangement uses TRBV7-3 and TRBJ2-7, with D perhaps being TRBD1 or TRBD2 (5 bases each). The CDR3 contains 13 residues. Germline CDR1 and CDR2: SGHTA and FQGTGA. The V end lost 4 bases, the J end lost 6 bases, and 13 bases lay between the germline ends. The CDR3 reads CASSWGPLGEQYC. The CDR3 coding sequence is TGTGCCAGCAGCTGGGGACCTTTGGGCGAGCAGTACTGC.

This clonotype was picked up many times. The CDR3 here is CASSMTPVGAYEQYF. The CDR3 nucleotides read TGTGCCAGTAGTATGACTCCCGTAGGGGCCTACGAGCAGTACTTC. The chain couples TRBV19 to TRBJ2-7, with D tentatively TRBD1 (5 bases). Deletions cut 3 bases from V and 2 bases from J, with 14 bases between. The V gene's germline CDR1 is LNHDA and CDR2 SQIVND (reference sequence). The CDR3 has 15 amino acids.

On this clonotype itself: At one of its ends the junction is not consistent with the germline gene, which may arise from a read error. The chain has TRBV20-1 and TRBJ2-3; D is uncertain. Germline loops: CDR1 DFQATT, CDR2 SNEGSKA (reference sequence). The CDR3 runs to 13 residues. The CDR3 spells CSARSGYTDMQYF. The DNA for the CDR3 is TGCAGTGCTAGATCGGGCTACACAGATATGCAGTATTTT.

A note on this clonotype: A junction boundary mismatches the germline segment, possibly from a read error. The V gene is TRBV7-2, the J gene TRBJ1-2; a weak D match, TRBD1 (6 bases). CDR3 length equals 18 residues. Germline V gene sequence: CDR1 SGHTA, CDR2 FQGNSA. CDR3 coding DNA: TGTGCCGGCAGCTTAGTACCCGGGCAGGACAGCGCTAACTATGGCTACACCTTC. This translates into CAGSLVPGQDSANYGYTF. Supplemented by reference TRBV7-2 and TRBJ1-2, the full variable domain reads GAGVSQSPSNKVTEKGKDVELRCDPISGHTALYWYRQSLGQGLEFLIYFQGNSAPDKSGLPSDRFSAERTGGSVSTLTIQRTQQEDSAVYLCAGSLVPGQDSANYGYTFGSGTRLTVV.

This clonotype was seen repeatedly, ten times or more. The chain links TRBV20-1 to TRBJ2-5; a weak D match, TRBD1 (5 bases). V lost 6 bases, J lost 3 bases, and 14 bases lay in between. The CDR3 runs to 13 residues. Germline values: CDR1 DFQATT, CDR2 SNEGSKA (reference sequence). CDR3 sequence (DNA): TGCAGTGCAAATACTGACAGCAAAGAGACCCAGTACTTC. This translates into CSANTDSKETQYF.

This clonotype has at least ten counts. V gene TRBV11-2 combines with J gene TRBJ2-3, with D unclear. Trimming left V 2 bases short and J 1 base short, with 7 bases between. The CDR3 extends over 14 amino acids. Germline V gives CDR1 SGHAT, CDR2 FQNNGV. The CDR3 reads CASSLRQGTDTQYF. CDR3 sequence (DNA): TGTGCCAGCAGCTTAAGGCAGGGCACAGATACGCAGTATTTT.

This clonotype was seen many times. V usage is TRBV7-9 and J usage is TRBJ2-3; tentatively, D is TRBD2 (5 bases). Germline V gives CDR1 SEHNR, CDR2 FQNEAQ (reference sequence). This CDR3 has 14 amino acids. V was pared by 5 bases and J by 0 bases, with 9 bases between. The chain's CDR3 is CASSDYYSTDTQYF. CDR3 nucleotides: TGTGCCAGCAGCGACTATTATAGCACAGATACGCAGTATTTT.

This chain connects TRBV7-8 to TRBJ2-7; D assignment may be TRBD1 or TRBD2 (6 bases each). V was clipped by 4 bases and J by 7 bases, with 11 bases between them. Looked up from germline, CDR1 is SGHVS and CDR2 is FQNEAQ. CDR3 length: 12 amino acids. Here the CDR3 DNA reads TGTGCCAGCAGCTCAAGGGGGGTAGAGCAGTACTTC. It encodes CASSSRGVEQYF.

This clonotype was detected ten times or more. The genes are TRBV20-1 and TRBJ2-3; D might be TRBD2 (6 bases). Germline CDR1 is DFQATT and CDR2 is SNEGSKA (reference sequence). V was cut by 3 bases and J by 1 base, with 8 bases left in between. This CDR3 is built from 13 residues. The CDR3 DNA reads TGCAGTGCTAGGACGGGAGGCACAGATACGCAGTATTTT. It yields the protein CSARTGGTDTQYF.

This clonotype was detected ten times or more. V usage is TRBV7-8 and J usage is TRBJ2-1; D might be TRBD1 or TRBD2, each matching 6 bases. Germline-derived CDR1 and CDR2 are SGHVS and FQNEAQ. Trimming removed 3 bases from V and 5 bases from J, with 11 bases in between. This CDR3 has 14 amino acids. CDR3 nucleotides: TGTGCCAGCAGCTTTCTGGAGGGGGACAATGAGCAGTTCTTC. This gives the protein CASSFLEGDNEQFF.

Of note for this clonotype: A much larger clone lies a single base off, so this may be a read error. The chain has TRBV20-1 and TRBJ1-5, with 8 bases that match TRBD1. The CDR3 has 15 residues. Trimming at V came to 0 bases and at J to 7 bases, leaving 8 bases not matched to a gene. Germline lookup yields CDR1 DFQATT and CDR2 SNEGSKA (reference sequence). The CDR3 DNA is TGCAGTGCTAGAGATCCGCACAGGGGGAAACAGCCCCAGCATTTT. Translating it yields CSARDPHRGKQPQHF.

V gene TRBV5-1 combines with J gene TRBJ1-1; D might be TRBD1 (6 bases). The CDR3 is 14 amino acids. V lost 0 bases, J lost 7 bases, and 13 bases lay in between. CDR1 is SGHRS, CDR2 YFSETQ, per germline. CDR3 region: CASSLVGQQLEAFF. As DNA, the CDR3 is TGCGCCAGCAGCTTGGTCGGACAGCAACTTGAAGCTTTCTTT.

This clonotype was observed many times. The chain has TRBV10-2 and TRBJ2-1; the D gene is possibly TRBD2 (5 bases). The CDR3 has 15 residues. V lost 6 bases and J 5 bases, leaving 17 bases between the germline ends. Per germline, CDR1 WSHSY and CDR2 SAAADI. CDR3 nucleotides: TGCGCCAGCAGGTTCAGTCCGGGAACCAACAATGAGCAGTTCTTC. Amino acid sequence: CASRFSPGTNNEQFF.